The 21 T cell receptor beta chains below all came from one sample that was sequenced in a study of shared clonotypes between healthy human individuals. Here immunoSEQ multiplex PCR was the method, and the copy in TCRdb shows in-frame clones only, minus some. This table has approximately 710,000 clones, 90% appearing once. The specimen sequenced was memory CD8+ T cells from PBMCs. Subset noted: CD45RO+ cells pooled with CCR7-negative TemRA cells. The source is a man younger than 35 in good health. Some clones in this sample may be carry-over from other donors' samples.

This chain links TRBV19 with TRBJ2-5, with 9 nucleotides matching TRBD2. Germline trimming cut 7 bases from V and 2 bases from J; bases unmatched to any gene: 8. Germline lookup yields CDR1 LNHDA and CDR2 SQIVND (reference sequence). The CDR3 covers 15 residues. The chain's CDR3 is CASTVAGDFQETQYF. CDR3 nucleotide sequence: TGTGCCAGTACCGTAGCGGGGGACTTTCAAGAGACCCAGTACTTC.

On this clone: Other DNA sequences in this sample translate to the same CDR3. The V gene is TRBV28, the J gene TRBJ1-1; D remains ambiguous. The CDR3 loop spans 12 amino acids. The ends were cut back, 2 bases at V and 4 bases at J, with 5 bases in the middle. Germline V gives CDR1 MDHEN, CDR2 SYDVKM. CDR3 residues: CASSLGRTEAFF. The CDR3 DNA is TGTGCCAGCAGTTTAGGTCGCACTGAAGCTTTCTTT.

This clone was counted a single time. This CDR3 reads CASSLRGTQSNQPQHF. CDR3 DNA sequence: TGTGCCAGCAGCTTGCGAGGGACACAAAGCAATCAGCCCCAGCATTTT. The chain carries TRBV27 and TRBJ1-5, with D maybe TRBD1 (6 bases). V lost 6 bases and J 1 base, leaving 16 bases between the germline ends. Looked up from germline, CDR1 is MNHEY and CDR2 is SMNVEV (reference sequence). This CDR3 contains 16 residues.

The V call is TRBV11-2, the J call TRBJ2-1; 7 positions agree with TRBD2. This CDR3 is 17 amino acids long. With 0 bases clipped from V and 3 bases from J, the junction kept 8 bases outside the gene matches. Germline CDR1 SGHAT, CDR2 FQNNGV. CDR3 DNA: TGTGCCAGCAGCTTAGATTCTTGGAGGGAGGGCTACAATGAGCAGTTCTTC. Protein product: CASSLDSWREGYNEQFF.

The chain joins TRBV7-6 to TRBJ1-1; 10 bases agree with TRBD1. CDR1 SGHVS and CDR2 FNYEAQ come from the germline V gene. The V and J ends lost 5 bases and 4 bases, in that order; junction bases with no gene match: 7. This CDR3 spans 15 amino acids. The CDR3 region has the DNA TGTGCCAGCAGCCTAAGACAGGGGGCGCCCACTGAAGCTTTCTTT. This encodes CASSLRQGAPTEAFF.

V gene TRBV7-9 combines with J gene TRBJ1-1; possible D gene TRBD1, 6 bases. The CDR3 totals 13 residues. V was trimmed by 6 bases and J by 5 bases, leaving 13 bases between them. The germline V gene has CDR1 SEHNR and CDR2 FQNEAQ (reference sequence). CDR3 in DNA: TGTGCCAGCAGTCTCCCCCAGGGGACTGAAGCTTTCTTT. It translates to CASSLPQGTEAFF.

The V and J genes are TRBV4-2 and TRBJ2-1; D might be TRBD1 (5 bases). The CDR3 runs to 15 residues. Germline CDR1 is LGHNA and CDR2 is YNFKEQ. Deletions cut 4 bases from V and 4 bases from J, with 14 bases between. CDR3 nucleotides: TGTGCCAGCAGCCTCAAGGGGATGGCTTACAATGAGCAGTTCTTC. This encodes CASSLKGMAYNEQFF.

Note on this clone: Other DNA sequences in the same sample also yield this CDR3. The gene calls are TRBV5-6 and TRBJ1-1, with D unclear. The germline V and J ends were trimmed by 0 bases and 0 bases, with 6 bases remaining between them. CDR3 size: 14 residues. CDR1 and CDR2 (germline): SGHDT, YYEEEE. For the CDR3, the DNA is TGTGCCAGCAGCTTGGGGGTGATGAACACTGAAGCTTTCTTT. This codes for CASSLGVMNTEAFF.

The CDR3 sequence: CASSQDLGELYEQYF. The CDR3 DNA sequence: TGTGCCAGCAGCCAAGACCTAGGGGAATTGTACGAGCAGTACTTC. The chain couples TRBV5-5 to TRBJ2-7; tentative D call: TRBD1 (5 bases). V was pared by 4 bases and J by 4 bases, with 18 bases between. The CDR3 contains 15 residues. Germline CDR1 SGHKS, CDR2 YYEKEE (reference sequence).

This sequence joins TRBV2 and TRBJ2-3, with 7 bases lining up with TRBD1. V lost 6 bases and J lost 3; bases outside the gene matches: 12. Germline V gene sequence: CDR1 SNHLY, CDR2 FYNNEI. The CDR3 is 16 residues long. The CDR3 reads CASRVLTATGTDTQYF. In DNA, the CDR3 is TGTGCCAGCAGGGTACTTACGGCGACAGGGACAGATACGCAGTATTTT.

This chain joins TRBV4-1 and TRBJ2-5; a possible D gene is TRBD2 (7 bases). Germline values: CDR1 MGHRA, CDR2 YSYEKL. CDR3 length equals 15 residues. The V end lost 5 bases, the J end lost 2 bases, and 15 bases lay between the germline ends. For the CDR3, the DNA is TGCGCCAGCAGCTCGGGGGGCGGGACACAAGAGACCCAGTACTTC. Amino acid sequence: CASSSGGGTQETQYF.

This chain connects TRBV7-2 to TRBJ2-7; D is possibly TRBD2 (5 bases). Germline V gene sequence: CDR1 SGHTA, CDR2 FQGNSA. V was cut by 5 bases and J by 2 bases, with 13 bases left in between. There are 14 residues in the CDR3. The CDR3 region is CASSPNLGAYEQYF. The CDR3 region has the DNA TGTGCCAGCAGCCCCAATCTCGGGGCCTACGAGCAGTACTTC.

The chain links TRBV2 to TRBJ2-2, with TRBD2 as a possible D gene (5 bases). Germline loops: CDR1 SNHLY, CDR2 FYNNEI. The V end was cut by 1 base, the J end by 1 base, with 13 bases between. The CDR3 length is 17 residues. This CDR3 is CASSEGASRRNTGELFF. The CDR3 region has the DNA TGTGCCAGCAGTGAAGGCGCTAGCAGAAGGAACACCGGGGAGCTGTTTTTT.

The V gene is TRBV25-1, the J gene TRBJ2-5; unclear D gene. V lost 1 base and J 5 bases, leaving 2 bases between the germline ends. Per the germline V gene, CDR1 is MGHDK and CDR2 is SYGVNS. This CDR3 spans 11 amino acids. The CDR3 here is CASSEWETQYF. CDR3 DNA sequence: TGTGCCAGCAGTGAATGGGAGACCCAGTACTTC.

The chain combines TRBV10-1 with TRBJ1-2; 7 nucleotides align to TRBD1. The germline V gene encodes CDR1 WNHNN and CDR2 SYGVQD (reference sequence). With 3 bases clipped from V and 4 bases from J, the junction kept 8 bases outside the gene matches. The CDR3 is 15 amino acids. CDR3 in DNA: TGCGCCAGCAGTGACCCTAGACAGGGCCTCTATGGCTACACCTTC. The encoded protein is CASSDPRQGLYGYTF.

Only one count was recorded for this clone. The rearrangement joins TRBV19 to TRBJ2-3; D ambiguous. V was pared by 5 bases and J by 2 bases, with 8 bases between. The CDR3 sequence is 13 residues long. From germline, CDR1 is LNHDA and CDR2 SQIVND (reference sequence). CDR3 amino acids: CASSLGFTDTQYF. The CDR3, as DNA: TGTGCCAGTAGTCTTGGATTCACAGATACGCAGTATTTT.

This clone has only one observation. The V call is TRBV4-2, the J call TRBJ2-1, with 10 bases lining up with TRBD2. Germline lookup yields CDR1 LGHNA and CDR2 YNFKEQ. V lost 3 bases and J lost 3; bases outside the gene matches: 5. This CDR3 contains 16 residues. CDR3 sequence reads: CASSQASGSFYNEQFF. Written as DNA, the CDR3 is TGTGCCAGCAGCCAGGCTAGCGGGAGTTTCTACAATGAGCAGTTCTTC.

The V and J genes are TRBV15 and TRBJ1-5; unclear D gene. Germline V gene lookup returns CDR1 LNHNV and CDR2 YYDKDF (reference sequence). V was trimmed by 0 bases and J by 1 base, leaving 7 bases between them. The CDR3 contains 15 residues. This chain's CDR3 is CATSRDSRSNQPQHF. The CDR3 region has the DNA TGTGCCACCAGCAGAGATTCCAGGAGCAATCAGCCCCAGCATTTT. Variable domain in full (rest from reference TRBV15 and TRBJ1-5): DAMVIQNPRYQVTQFGKPVTLSCSQTLNHNVMYWYQQKSSQAPKLLFHYYDKDFNNEADTPDNFQSRRPNTSFCFLDIRSPGLGDTAMYLCATSRDSRSNQPQHFGDGTRLSIL.

As DNA, the CDR3 is TGTGCCAGCAGCCATAGGACTAGCGGGAGACTTGACTACGAGCAGTACTTC. This codes for CASSHRTSGRLDYEQYF. The V call is TRBV7-9, the J call TRBJ2-7; 13 bases agree with TRBD2. Germline trimming cut 5 bases from V and 3 bases from J; bases unmatched to any gene: 10. This CDR3 has 17 residues. CDR1 SEHNR and CDR2 FQNEAQ come from the germline V gene (reference sequence).

This chain links TRBV27 with TRBJ2-1; 10 bases agree with TRBD1. The CDR3 loop spans 15 amino acids. The germline V gene has CDR1 MNHEY and CDR2 SMNVEV (reference sequence). J gave up 8 bases and V 7 bases, and 11 bases lay outside the gene matches. The CDR3 loop is CASTPGTGEDDEQFF. The CDR3 DNA follows: TGTGCCAGCACCCCGGGGACAGGGGAGGACGATGAGCAGTTCTTC.

The V and J genes are TRBV11-2 and TRBJ2-7; 10 nucleotides line up with TRBD1. V gave up 5 bases and J gave up 2 bases; unmatched junction bases: 3. The CDR3 length is 14 residues. Germline CDR1 reads SGHAT; CDR2 reads FQNNGV. The CDR3 sequence is CASSPGQGAYEQYF. The CDR3 DNA is TGTGCCAGCAGCCCCGGACAGGGGGCCTACGAGCAGTACTTC. Variable domain in full (rest from reference TRBV11-2 and TRBJ2-7): EAGVAQSPRYKIIEKRQSVAFWCNPISGHATLYWYQQILGQGPKLLIQFQNNGVVDDSQLPKDRFSAERLKGVDSTLKIQPAKLEDSAVYLCASSPGQGAYEQYFGPGTRLTVT.